Listed below are T cell receptor beta chains from one sample, sequenced in a study of blood T cell repertoires in COVID-19. Using immunoSEQ multiplex PCR, the repertoire was profiled, and TCRdb retains in-frame clones only, with some absent. The sample lists about 130,000 clones, around 87% occurring once. Sequenced material: peripheral blood. Receptor source: a woman between 55 and 75 years old with acute or convalescent COVID-19. The CDR3 runs from the conserved cysteine through the conserved F or W. The D gene is left open where the match is weak. Rows may omit the clone size; those that give it use once, few, many or a size class.

cdr3_nt	cdr3_aa	clone_size	j_call	d_call	v_call
TGTGCCAGCAGCTTATTCTCAGGGGTAACGGCGGATACGCAGTATTTT	CASSLFSGVTADTQYF	.	TRBJ2-3	.	TRBV7-9
TGTGCCAGCAGTTTACGGGCGGGAATGTACTTC	CASSLRAGMYF	.	TRBJ2-7	.	TRBV28
TGTGCCAGCAGTTTCCCACAGGGTATCAACTATGGCTACACCTTC	CASSFPQGINYGYTF	once	TRBJ1-2	.	TRBV28
TGTGCCAGCAGTGAAGCCGAGAAGACTGAAGCTTTCTTT	CASSEAEKTEAFF	.	TRBJ1-1	.	TRBV2
TGTGCCAGCAGTCCCCTAGCGGGAGTTCCCTACAATGAGCAGTTCTTC	CASSPLAGVPYNEQFF	.	TRBJ2-1	TRBD2	TRBV28
TGCGCCAGCAGACAAGACAGGGGGGGCGCCTATAATTCACCCCTCCACTTT	CASRQDRGGAYNSPLHF	.	TRBJ1-6	TRBD1	TRBV5-1
TGTGCCAGCAGAACCGGGACAGATGGCTACACCTTC	CASRTGTDGYTF	once	TRBJ1-2	TRBD1	TRBV28
TGTGCCAGCAGTACCGGGACAGGGTGGCAGCCCCAGCATTTT	CASSTGTGWQPQHF	.	TRBJ1-5	TRBD1	TRBV2
TGCGCCAGCAGCCAAGCTTCCCTTAATCAGCCCCAGCATTTT	CASSQASLNQPQHF	.	TRBJ1-5	.	TRBV4-1
TGTGCCAGCAGCGTAGTTGATAGCGGGGCCCCGGATACGCAGTATTTT	CASSVVDSGAPDTQYF	.	TRBJ2-3	TRBD2	TRBV9
TGTGCCAGTAGAGGGACAGGGGGCGTCGGTGAAAAACTGTTTTTT	CASRGTGGVGEKLFF	.	TRBJ1-4	TRBD1	TRBV19
TGTGCCAGCAGCTTAGCTGAGTTCGACAGCTCTGGAAACACCATATATTTT	CASSLAEFDSSGNTIYF	.	TRBJ1-3	.	TRBV7-6
TGTGCCAGCAGCTCCCCTGACGGGAACTATGGCTACACCTTC	CASSSPDGNYGYTF	.	TRBJ1-2	.	TRBV5-4
TGCAGCGTTGAAGGGCCTAACACCGGGGAGCTGTTTTTT	CSVEGPNTGELFF	.	TRBJ2-2	.	TRBV29-1
TGCGCCAGCAGCTCCCTAGGACTAGCGCACCCGGGGGAGTATTTT	CASSSLGLAHPGEYF	.	TRBJ2-3	TRBD2	TRBV5-1
TGTGCCAGCAGCCAAGATGCAGGGGGCAGCGAAAAACTGTTTTTT	CASSQDAGGSEKLFF	.	TRBJ1-4	TRBD1	TRBV3-1/TRBV3-2
TGTGCCATCAAAGGGAGACTAGCGGGAAGTAACACCGGGGAGCTGTTTTTT	CAIKGRLAGSNTGELFF	.	TRBJ2-2	TRBD2	TRBV10-3
TGTGCCACCCGGCCCGGGGGAACCTACGAGCAGTACTTC	CATRPGGTYEQYF	.	TRBJ2-7	.	TRBV6-5
TGTGCCAGCTCGGCGGGACAGCCCTACGAGCAGTACTTC	CASSAGQPYEQYF	once	TRBJ2-7	.	TRBV6-6
TGTGCCAGCAGGGGACAGGCGATGAACACTGAAGCTTTCTTT	CASRGQAMNTEAFF	.	TRBJ1-1	TRBD1	TRBV27
TGTGCCACCAGAGCGGGGGGGCAGGGCACTGAAGCTTTCTTT	CATRAGGQGTEAFF	once	TRBJ1-1	.	TRBV24-1
TGTGCCTGGAGCCCCGGTCCAAATTCACCCCTCCACTTT	CAWSPGPNSPLHF	.	TRBJ1-6	.	TRBV30
TGTGCCACCAGCTCCCAGAGGGTGGGGACTGAAGCTTTCTTT	CATSSQRVGTEAFF	.	TRBJ1-1	.	TRBV15
TGTGCCAGCAGTTCGAATAGCGGGAGATACTCTGGGGCCAACGTCCTGACTTTC	CASSSNSGRYSGANVLTF	.	TRBJ2-6	TRBD2	TRBV6-2/TRBV6-3
TGTGCCAGCAGTGAGGTATGGACTCCTCACGGGACCCAGTACTTC	CASSEVWTPHGTQYF	.	TRBJ2-5	.	TRBV2
TGTGCCACCAGCAGGGGGCCTAGCGGGGTTCAAGAGACCCAGTACTTC	CATSRGPSGVQETQYF	.	TRBJ2-5	TRBD2	TRBV15
TGCGCCAGCAGTGAAAAGTCGACAGGGAAGGTGGTTGGCAATCAGCCCCAGCATTTT	CASSEKSTGKVVGNQPQHF	.	TRBJ1-5	TRBD1	TRBV10-2
TGTGCCAGCAGCTTAAGCCCGGGGACAGGGGAAGGCTACACCTTC	CASSLSPGTGEGYTF	.	TRBJ1-2	TRBD1	TRBV7-6
TGTGCCAGCAGTCCTCTAGTCGGTGGCGGGAGTTACAATGAGCAGTTCTTC	CASSPLVGGGSYNEQFF	.	TRBJ2-1	TRBD2	TRBV28
TGTGCCAGCAGCTTGAAAACCGGGACAGGGGATGAAAAACTGTTTTTT	CASSLKTGTGDEKLFF	.	TRBJ1-4	TRBD1	TRBV5-4
TGTGCCAGCTCACCAAGCGGGAGTGGATCAGATACGCAGTATTTT	CASSPSGSGSDTQYF	.	TRBJ2-3	TRBD2	TRBV18